This is a list of T cell receptor beta chains from one sample in a study of cytomegalovirus exposure and HLA in healthy donors. TCRdb's table, derived via immunoSEQ multiplex PCR, lists solely in-frame clones and lacks some. The sample carries about 160,000 clones, around 96% recorded once. The sample taken for sequencing was PBMCs. These receptors were taken from a woman in her late teens or twenties in good health and CMV-seronegative. Both conserved end residues are part of each CDR3. The D gene is left open where the match is weak. Clone size, where shown, is once, few, many, or a class for clones that have expanded.

TRBV5-1	TRBJ2-7	NA	NA	TGCGCCAGCAGCGCCACAGGGCTCGAGCAGTACTTC	CASSATGLEQYF
TRBV19	TRBJ2-7	NA	TRBD1	TGTGCCAGTAGTATCCGGGACAGGGGATACGAGCAGTACTTC	CASSIRDRGYEQYF
TRBV11-2	TRBJ2-1	NA	NA	TGTGCCAGCAGCGCAACGGGAGCTACGGTGAATGAGCAGTTCTTC	CASSATGATVNEQFF
TRBV9	TRBJ2-1	NA	NA	TGTGCCAGCAGCCCCGCTAGCCCCTACAATGAGCAGTTCTTC	CASSPASPYNEQFF
TRBV5-5	TRBJ1-1	NA	NA	TGTGCCAGCAGCTTGGGTAACGGGGGGTGGAGGAACACTGAAGCTTTCTTT	CASSLGNGGWRNTEAFF
TRBV6-6	TRBJ1-3	once	NA	TGTGCCAGCAATCGGGAAGGAAACACCATATATTTT	CASNREGNTIYF
TRBV29-1	TRBJ1-1	NA	NA	TGCAGCGTGGGCGCGGGGGCGCGAAGCACTGAAGCTTTCTTT	CSVGAGARSTEAFF
TRBV5-6	TRBJ2-1	NA	NA	TGTGCCAGCAGCTTGGAACAGATCGACAATGAGCAGTTCTTC	CASSLEQIDNEQFF
TRBV5-6	TRBJ1-2	once	NA	TGTGCCAGCAGCTTGGCATCTTCAGCGACCTTTTCAGGCTACACCTTC	CASSLASSATFSGYTF
TRBV27	TRBJ2-7	NA	NA	TGTGCCAGCAGTTTGTTTGCGGGCTACGAGCAGTACTTC	CASSLFAGYEQYF
TRBV19	TRBJ1-1	NA	TRBD1	TGTGCCAGTAGCCCCGACAGGGCAAACACTGAAGCTTTCTTT	CASSPDRANTEAFF
TRBV7-3	TRBJ2-1	once	TRBD2	TGTGCCAGCAGCCCCCGGGGACTAGGGTTCCTAGGTGAGCAGTTCTTC	CASSPRGLGFLGEQFF
TRBV4-2	TRBJ1-2	NA	NA	TGTGCCAGCAGCCAAGACGAAAGGGGGTACTATGGCTACACCTTC	CASSQDERGYYGYTF
TRBV30	TRBJ2-4	NA	NA	TGTGCCTGGAGTTTACAAGGAGTAGCCAAAAACATTCAGTACTTC	CAWSLQGVAKNIQYF
TRBV5-1	TRBJ1-2	few	TRBD1	TGCGCCAGCAGCCCGGGACAGGGGTATGGCTACACCTTC	CASSPGQGYGYTF
TRBV11-2	TRBJ2-5	once	TRBD2	TGTGCCAGCAGCGGATCCGGGACTAGCGGGACCCAGTACTTC	CASSGSGTSGTQYF
TRBV9	TRBJ1-1	NA	NA	TGTGCCAGCAGCGCAGGGACTAGCTTCAGCCCAACGGGTAACACTGAAGCTTTCTTT	CASSAGTSFSPTGNTEAFF
TRBV28	TRBJ2-7	NA	TRBD2	TGTGCCAGCAGTTTCCGGGGGGTTCAGAGCTACGAGCAGTACTTC	CASSFRGVQSYEQYF
TRBV5-1	TRBJ2-3	NA	TRBD1	TGCGCCAGCAGCAAGGGACAGGGGACCACAGATACGCAGTATTTT	CASSKGQGTTDTQYF
TRBV6-1	TRBJ1-2	NA	TRBD1	TGTGCCAGCCTTCGCGGACAGGGGGCTGTCTATGGCTACACCTTC	CASLRGQGAVYGYTF
TRBV4-3	TRBJ2-5	NA	TRBD2	TGCGCCAGCAGCCAAGAAGTAACGCCTAGCGGGTTGAGAGAAACCCAGTACTTC	CASSQEVTPSGLRETQYF
TRBV2	TRBJ2-6	NA	TRBD1	TGTGCCAGCAGACGGGACAGGGGGCCCGGGGCCAACGTCCTGACTTTC	CASRRDRGPGANVLTF
TRBV7-9	TRBJ2-1	NA	TRBD1	TGTGCCAGCAGCTCCCTTAATTTGGGACAGGGGGCGATCAATGAGCAGTTCTTC	CASSSLNLGQGAINEQFF
TRBV7-2	TRBJ1-1	NA	TRBD1	TGTGCCAGCAGCTCCCGAAGGGGACAGGGGACGAACACTGAAGCTTTCTTT	CASSSRRGQGTNTEAFF
TRBV10-3	TRBJ1-5	NA	TRBD1	TGTGCCATCAGGGGGACAGGGATAGGTGATCAGCCCCAGCATTTT	CAIRGTGIGDQPQHF
TRBV18	TRBJ1-2	NA	TRBD1	TGTGCCAGCTCACCGAATGCCGGGACAGAAGGTTCTGGGGTTAACTATGGCTACACCTTC	CASSPNAGTEGSGVNYGYTF
TRBV4-3	TRBJ1-4	NA	NA	TGCGCCAGCAGCCAAGATGGCGCAGGGTATGAAAAACTGTTTTTT	CASSQDGAGYEKLFF
TRBV4-1	TRBJ2-1	NA	TRBD2	TGCGCCAGCAGCCAAGAATGGACTAGCTCCTACAATGAGCAGTTCTTC	CASSQEWTSSYNEQFF
TRBV7-9	TRBJ2-7	NA	TRBD2	TGTGCCAGCAGCTTGACTAGCGGGTCCTACGAGCAGTACTTC	CASSLTSGSYEQYF
TRBV7-9	TRBJ1-2	NA	NA	TGTGCCAGCAGCTTGAGCGTTGAGGGAATCGATGGCTACACCTTC	CASSLSVEGIDGYTF
TRBV5-1	TRBJ1-1	NA	TRBD1	TGCGCCAGCAGCTTTACAGGGGCTGATACTGAAGCTTTCTTT	CASSFTGADTEAFF
TRBV27	TRBJ2-7	NA	TRBD2	TGTGCCAGCAGTTTAAGCGGGAGCTCCTACGAGCAGTACTTC	CASSLSGSSYEQYF
TRBV18	TRBJ2-7	NA	NA	TGTGCCAGCTCACCCCTTCCCTCGGGGGTCTACGAGCAGTACTTC	CASSPLPSGVYEQYF
TRBV6-6	TRBJ1-2	NA	NA	TGTGCCAGCAGTTACTCGGTTTCAGGGCCTAACTATGGCTACACCTTC	CASSYSVSGPNYGYTF
TRBV29-1	TRBJ2-7	NA	TRBD1	TGCAGCGTTGCTCAGGGGGCGGCTTCCTACGAGCAGTACTTC	CSVAQGAASYEQYF
TRBV11-2	TRBJ2-5	NA	NA	TGTGCCAGCAGCCGAGGGCCGCAAGAGACCCAGTACTTC	CASSRGPQETQYF
TRBV6-5	TRBJ2-3	once	TRBD1	TGTGCCAGCAGGGGCCGGGACAGGGGCGCAGATACGCAGTATTTT	CASRGRDRGADTQYF
TRBV7-9	TRBJ2-1	NA	NA	TGTGCCAGCAACTACGGGGGATCCCTTAAGACCTACAATGAGCAGTTCTTC	CASNYGGSLKTYNEQFF
TRBV29-1	TRBJ1-2	NA	NA	TGCAGCGTTGAGCAGAATTCTAACTATGGCTACACCTTC	CSVEQNSNYGYTF
TRBV6-5	TRBJ2-7	NA	TRBD1	TGTGCCAGCAGATATGCCGGGACAGGCCCCTACGAGCAGTACTTC	CASRYAGTGPYEQYF
TRBV4-1	TRBJ2-4	NA	NA	TGCGCCAGCAGCCAAGCAGGGCAGGGGGCCAAAAACATTCAGTACTTC	CASSQAGQGAKNIQYF
TRBV7-2	TRBJ2-1	NA	NA	TGTGCCAGCAGCTTAGGCGGCGGGGCCTTCTACAATGAGCAGTTCTTC	CASSLGGGAFYNEQFF
TRBV19	TRBJ1-5	NA	TRBD1	TGTGCCAGTAGTATCCGGACAGGACACAATCAGCCCCAGCATTTT	CASSIRTGHNQPQHF
TRBV18	TRBJ1-4	NA	TRBD1	TGTGCCAGCTCAAGTAGAAAACAGGGGAGGAATGAAAAACTGTTTTTT	CASSSRKQGRNEKLFF
TRBV7-2	TRBJ1-6	NA	NA	TGTGCCAGCAGCCTAGGGACAAATTATAATTCACCCCTCCACTTT	CASSLGTNYNSPLHF
TRBV30	TRBJ1-1	NA	NA	TGTGCCTGGGATGGACAGAAGGCCAAAGCTTTCTTT	CAWDGQKAKAFF
TRBV4-1	TRBJ2-1	NA	NA	TGCGCCAGCAGGGAAACTACAGGGAGCTACAATGAGCAGTTCTTC	CASRETTGSYNEQFF
TRBV6-5	TRBJ1-2	NA	NA	TGTGCCAGCAGTTACTCTTCAGGGGCTGGCTACACCTTC	CASSYSSGAGYTF
TRBV7-9	TRBJ2-1	NA	TRBD2	TGTGCCAGCAGCCCGGGACTAGCGGTTGAGCAGTTCTTC	CASSPGLAVEQFF
TRBV13	TRBJ1-1	NA	TRBD1	TGTGCCAGCAGCCCTCCCGACAGGGGGCTAAACACTGAAGCTTTCTTT	CASSPPDRGLNTEAFF